These T cell receptor beta chains were read from a single sample in a study of cytomegalovirus exposure and HLA in healthy donors. The assay was immunoSEQ multiplex PCR, and TCRdb's table has in-frame clones only and misses some. The sample includes some 65,000 clones, 70% to 80% of them seen just once. The sample was PBMCs. The receptors derive from a girl aged 10-17 years in good health and CMV-seropositive. The CDR3 runs from the conserved cysteine through the conserved F or W. A D gene is named only where the DNA matches it firmly. Size is omitted from some rows. Given values are once, few, many or a class for expanded clones.

j_gene | abundance | d_gene | v_gene | CDR3nt | CDR3aa
TRBJ2-1 | - | TRBD2 | TRBV28 | TGTGCCAGCAGTTCCCGACTAGCAGATGAGCAGTTCTTC | CASSSRLADEQFF
TRBJ2-1 | few | - | TRBV6-4 | TGTGCCAGCAGTGAAGGGGCCGTTGGTCCCAATGAGCAGTTCTTC | CASSEGAVGPNEQFF
TRBJ2-7 | - | - | TRBV29-1 | TGCAGCGCTACCACGGAGAGCTCCTACGAGCAGTACTTC | CSATTESSYEQYF
TRBJ1-1 | - | TRBD1 | TRBV4-1 | TGCGCCAGCAGCCCCGGACAGGGACCGGGGGGTGGGGCTTTCTTT | CASSPGQGPGGGAFF
TRBJ2-2 | - | - | TRBV7-9 | TGTGCCAGCAGCGCGGGACAGTACACCGGGGAGCTGTTTTTT | CASSAGQYTGELFF
TRBJ2-2 | large | - | TRBV6-5 | TGTGCCAGCAGTTATGGCGGGAAAAACACCGGGGAGCTGTTTTTT | CASSYGGKNTGELFF
TRBJ2-3 | - | TRBD1 | TRBV28 | TGTGCCAGCAGCACTACAGGGGATGGGCAGTATTTT | CASSTTGDGQYF
TRBJ2-1 | few | - | TRBV7-9 | TGTGCCAGCATGTACCGAAGGGGCGATGAGCAGTTCTTC | CASMYRRGDEQFF
TRBJ2-7 | - | TRBD2 | TRBV7-2 | TGTGCCAGCCAAACTAGCGGGGGAGCTGAGCAGTACTTC | CASQTSGGAEQYF
TRBJ2-7 | - | TRBD2 | TRBV5-1 | TGCGCCAGCAGCTCCAGACTTGGAGCGGGGGAGCAGTACTTC | CASSSRLGAGEQYF
TRBJ2-3 | - | TRBD1 | TRBV6-5 | TGTGCCAGCAGCCCGGGACAGGGGAGAGATACGCAGTATTTT | CASSPGQGRDTQYF
TRBJ1-2 | - | - | TRBV2 | TGTGTCAGCAGTGAAAACCGCGGGGGCCTCTTCTTC | CVSSENRGGLFF
TRBJ2-1 | - | - | TRBV29-1 | TGCAGCGTCCGCGACACGAGTTACAATGAGCAGTTCTTC | CSVRDTSYNEQFF
TRBJ1-2 | - | - | TRBV5-1 | TGCGCCAGCAGTATACAGGCTAACTATGGCTACACCTTC | CASSIQANYGYTF
TRBJ2-7 | once | TRBD1 | TRBV5-1 | TGCGCCAGCAGCCTACACAGGGGGCGCGGGTACGAGCAGTACTTC | CASSLHRGRGYEQYF
TRBJ2-7 | - | - | TRBV29-1 | TGCAGCGTTGATACAGGCCCCTACGAGCAGTACTTC | CSVDTGPYEQYF
TRBJ2-7 | - | TRBD1 | TRBV9 | TGTGCCAGCAGCGGACAGGGGACGGGCTACGAGCAGTACTTC | CASSGQGTGYEQYF
TRBJ1-1 | - | - | TRBV30 | TGTGCCTGGAGTGTGAGGTTTAACACTGAAGCTTTCTTT | CAWSVRFNTEAFF
TRBJ1-2 | - | - | TRBV5-4 | TGTGCCTTAGGCGGGGGGAACTATGGCTACACCTTC | CALGGGNYGYTF
TRBJ2-3 | - | - | TRBV30 | TGTGCCTGGGCGGCCGCTACAGATACGCAGTATTTT | CAWAAATDTQYF
TRBJ1-4 | - | - | TRBV7-9 | TGTGCCAGCGGAAAAGAGGCTCATGAAAAACTGTTTTTT | CASGKEAHEKLFF
TRBJ2-3 | - | TRBD2 | TRBV6-5 | TGTGCCAGCAGTTACTCGCCCGGGGGGGCCACAGATACGCAGTATTTT | CASSYSPGGATDTQYF
TRBJ1-1 | - | TRBD1 | TRBV4-1 | TGCGCCAGCAGCCAAGCTGGACAGGGGAACACTGAAGCTTTCTTT | CASSQAGQGNTEAFF
TRBJ1-1 | - | - | TRBV9 | TGTGCCAGCAGCGCCGGGGGTGGCAACACTGAAGCTTTCTTT | CASSAGGGNTEAFF
TRBJ1-2 | few | - | TRBV5-6 | TGTGCCAGCAGCCAGATACGACTGGACTATGGCTACACCTTC | CASSQIRLDYGYTF
TRBJ2-5 | - | TRBD1 | TRBV5-1 | TGCGCCAGCAGCGGAACGGGACAGCCTGTCCAAGAGACCCAGTACTTC | CASSGTGQPVQETQYF
TRBJ2-3 | - | - | TRBV6-6 | TGTGCCAGCAGTTACTCGTTCCAGGGCACAGATACGCAGTATTTT | CASSYSFQGTDTQYF
TRBJ1-5 | - | - | TRBV6-5 | TGTGCCAGCAGTTACGTGGCGGGAGGACGGGGGCCCCAGCATTTT | CASSYVAGGRGPQHF
TRBJ1-2 | - | TRBD1 | TRBV28 | TGTGCCAGCATGATCCGGGACAGAGCCTACTATGGCTACACCTTC | CASMIRDRAYYGYTF
TRBJ2-3 | - | TRBD2 | TRBV10-3 | TGTGCCATCAGTGAGTCAGCGGGAGGTTTCCCAGATACGCAGTATTTT | CAISESAGGFPDTQYF
TRBJ2-1 | - | TRBD2 | TRBV4-3 | TGCGCCAGCAGCCAAGTCCCGGTAGCGGGAGGGGGTGAGCAGTTCTTC | CASSQVPVAGGGEQFF
TRBJ1-2 | - | TRBD1 | TRBV4-3 | TGCGCCAGCAGCCAAGGGGGTCGCGACAGGGTGAGGAATGGCTACACCTTC | CASSQGGRDRVRNGYTF
TRBJ1-5 | - | - | TRBV19 | TGTGCCAGTAGTATGCGAAAAAGCAATCAGCCCCAGCATTTT | CASSMRKSNQPQHF
TRBJ2-7 | - | - | TRBV27 | TGTGCCAGCACTCCCGCCCAGAGGTCCTACGAGCAGTACTTC | CASTPAQRSYEQYF
TRBJ2-3 | - | - | TRBV30 | TGTGCCTGGAAGGAGGGACATACGCAGTATTTT | CAWKEGHTQYF
TRBJ1-5 | - | - | TRBV5-1 | TGCGCCAGCAGCTTCAGGGCCCTTAATCAGCCCCAGCATTTT | CASSFRALNQPQHF
TRBJ2-7 | - | TRBD2 | TRBV29-1 | TGCAGCGTTGCCCCTTTTGGGCTAGCGGGAGGGAGCTCCTACGAGCAGTACTTC | CSVAPFGLAGGSSYEQYF
TRBJ1-5 | - | - | TRBV10-3 | TGTGCCATCAGTGAGTCGGAGGGTTCGCAGCCCCAGCATTTT | CAISESEGSQPQHF
TRBJ2-1 | few | TRBD2 | TRBV10-3 | TGTGCCATCAGTGCCACGCCGGGACTAGCGGGAGGTTCAGGTCGCAATGAGCAGTTCTTC | CAISATPGLAGGSGRNEQFF
TRBJ2-5 | - | TRBD1 | TRBV6-1 | TGTGCCAGCAGTGGGGACAGGGATGCAGAGACCCAGTACTTC | CASSGDRDAETQYF
TRBJ1-1 | - | TRBD1 | TRBV18 | TGTGCCAGCTCACCTTTGCAGGGGGATACTGAAGCTTTCTTT | CASSPLQGDTEAFF
TRBJ2-3 | - | - | TRBV13 | TGTGCCAGCAGCTCAATGACAAGCTCAGATACGCAGTATTTT | CASSSMTSSDTQYF
TRBJ1-2 | - | - | TRBV6-6 | TGTGCCACGTTACTAGGACAGACAAACTATGGCTACACCTTC | CATLLGQTNYGYTF
TRBJ1-3 | - | - | TRBV28 | TGTGCCAGCAGTTCAGGGATCAGGCTTGGAAACACCATATATTTT | CASSSGIRLGNTIYF
TRBJ2-2 | - | TRBD1 | TRBV15 | TGTGCCACTGAGGGGGCCTCGGGCACCGGGGAGCTGTTTTTT | CATEGASGTGELFF
TRBJ2-1 | - | TRBD1 | TRBV5-1 | TGCGCCAGCAGCTGGGGGACAGGTTCCAATGAGCAGTTCTTC | CASSWGTGSNEQFF
TRBJ2-1 | - | TRBD2 | TRBV28 | TGTGCCAGCAGTCCGACAAAACTAGCGAGCGACAATGAGCAGTTCTTC | CASSPTKLASDNEQFF
TRBJ1-4 | - | - | TRBV2 | TGTGCCAGCAGTGACCGGGTTGAAAAACTGTTTTTT | CASSDRVEKLFF
TRBJ1-1 | - | TRBD1 | TRBV5-1 | TGCGCCAGCGGAGGACAGGTCACCAACACTGAAGCTTTCTTT | CASGGQVTNTEAFF
TRBJ1-3 | - | - | TRBV7-6 | TGTGCCAGCAGCTTAGGCCCGAGCTCTGGAAACACCATATATTTT | CASSLGPSSGNTIYF
TRBJ1-1 | once | - | TRBV5-1 | TGCGCCAGCAGTCCCGGGGGGGGGTACTCAGCTTTCTTT | CASSPGGGYSAFF
TRBJ1-5 | - | - | TRBV6-5 | TGTGCCAGCAGCCCAATAGAGGGCGGCAATCAGCCCCAGCATTTT | CASSPIEGGNQPQHF
TRBJ1-2 | - | TRBD1 | TRBV4-1 | TGCGCCAGCAGCCAGGACCGTGACAGGGCTAACTATGGCTACACCTTC | CASSQDRDRANYGYTF
TRBJ1-4 | - | - | TRBV29-1 | TGCAGCGTTTGTGTCAATACTAATGAAAAACTGTTTTTT | CSVCVNTNEKLFF
TRBJ2-7 | - | TRBD2 | TRBV7-9 | TGTGCCAGCAGCTTTACTAGCGGGAGCGGCGAGCAGTACTTC | CASSFTSGSGEQYF